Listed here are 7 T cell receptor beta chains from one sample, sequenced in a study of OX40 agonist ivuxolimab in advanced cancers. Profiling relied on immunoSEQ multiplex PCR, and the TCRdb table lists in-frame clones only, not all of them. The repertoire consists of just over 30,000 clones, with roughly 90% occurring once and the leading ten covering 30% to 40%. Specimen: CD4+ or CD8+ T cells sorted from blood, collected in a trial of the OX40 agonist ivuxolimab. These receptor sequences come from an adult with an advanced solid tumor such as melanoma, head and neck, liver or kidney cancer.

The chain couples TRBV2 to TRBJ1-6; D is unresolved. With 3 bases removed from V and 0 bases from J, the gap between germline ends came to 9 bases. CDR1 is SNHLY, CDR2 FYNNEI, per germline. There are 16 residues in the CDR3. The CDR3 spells CASSESEISYNSPLHF. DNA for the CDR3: TGTGCCAGCAGTGAGTCCGAGATCTCCTATAATTCACCCCTCCACTTT.

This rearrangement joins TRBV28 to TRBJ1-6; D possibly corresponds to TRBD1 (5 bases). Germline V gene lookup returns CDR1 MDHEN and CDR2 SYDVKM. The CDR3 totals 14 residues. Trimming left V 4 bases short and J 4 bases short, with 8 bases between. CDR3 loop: CASSSTGYNSPLHF. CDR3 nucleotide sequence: TGTGCCAGCAGTTCTACAGGATATAATTCACCCCTCCACTTT.

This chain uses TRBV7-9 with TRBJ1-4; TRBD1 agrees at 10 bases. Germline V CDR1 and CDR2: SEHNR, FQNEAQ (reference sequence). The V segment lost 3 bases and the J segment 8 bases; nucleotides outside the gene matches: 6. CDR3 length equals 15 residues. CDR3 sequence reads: CASSLIGTGDEKLFF. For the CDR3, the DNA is TGTGCCAGCAGCTTGATCGGGACAGGGGACGAAAAACTGTTTTTT.

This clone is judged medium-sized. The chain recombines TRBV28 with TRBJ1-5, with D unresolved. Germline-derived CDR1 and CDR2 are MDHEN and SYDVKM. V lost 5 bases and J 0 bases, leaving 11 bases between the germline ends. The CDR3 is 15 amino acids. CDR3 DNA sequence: TGTGCCAGCAGTACCTCGGACGGTAGCAATCAGCCCCAGCATTTT. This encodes CASSTSDGSNQPQHF.

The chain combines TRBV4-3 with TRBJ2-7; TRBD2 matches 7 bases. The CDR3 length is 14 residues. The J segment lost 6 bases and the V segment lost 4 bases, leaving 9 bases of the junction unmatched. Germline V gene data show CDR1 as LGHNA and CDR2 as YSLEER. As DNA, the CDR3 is TGCGCCAGCAGCCCCCAGACTGGCGGGAGCGAGCAGTACTTC. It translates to CASSPQTGGSEQYF.

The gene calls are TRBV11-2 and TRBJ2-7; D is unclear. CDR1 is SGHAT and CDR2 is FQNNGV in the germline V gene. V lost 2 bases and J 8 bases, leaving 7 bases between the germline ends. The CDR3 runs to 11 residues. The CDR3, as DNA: TGTGCCAGCAGCTTATCCGGAAAGCAGTACTTC. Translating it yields CASSLSGKQYF.

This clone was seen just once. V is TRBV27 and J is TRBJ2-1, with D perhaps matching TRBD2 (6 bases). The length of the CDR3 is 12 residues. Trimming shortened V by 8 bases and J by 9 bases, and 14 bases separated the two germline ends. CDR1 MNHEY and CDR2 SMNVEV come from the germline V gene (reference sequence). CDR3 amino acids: CASGPSVIEQFF. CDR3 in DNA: TGTGCCAGCGGTCCTAGCGTCATTGAGCAGTTCTTC.